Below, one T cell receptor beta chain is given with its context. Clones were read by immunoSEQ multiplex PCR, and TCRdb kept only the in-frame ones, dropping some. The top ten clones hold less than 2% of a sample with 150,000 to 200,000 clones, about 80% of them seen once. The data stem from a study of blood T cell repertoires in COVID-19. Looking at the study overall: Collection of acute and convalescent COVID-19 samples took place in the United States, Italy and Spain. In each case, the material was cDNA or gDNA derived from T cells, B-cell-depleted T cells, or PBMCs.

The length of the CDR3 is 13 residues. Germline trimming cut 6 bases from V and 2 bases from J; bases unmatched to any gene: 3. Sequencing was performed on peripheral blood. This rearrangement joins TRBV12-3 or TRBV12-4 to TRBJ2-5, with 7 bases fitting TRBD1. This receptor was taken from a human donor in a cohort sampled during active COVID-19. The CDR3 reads CASRSGGQETQYF. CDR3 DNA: TGTGCCAGCAGGTCAGGGGGACAAGAGACCCAGTACTTC.